The clone carrying this TCR beta chain was picked up one time. The data belong to a study of control samples from healthy donors and cancer patients. Some clones are missing from TCRdb's copy, which holds only in-frame ones; the method was immunoSEQ multiplex PCR. This repertoire shows about 130,000 clones, about 90% found once; its top ten account for around 1.8%. The V end was cut by 3 bases, the J end by 8 bases, with 13 bases between. The CDR3 is 13 residues long. Material: blood. This receptor was taken from a man aged 18-30 years in good health. The chain employs TRBV12-3 or TRBV12-4 and TRBJ1-2, with D perhaps TRBD1 (5 bases). CDR3 sequence reads: CASSLRGWPGYTF. The CDR3 bases are TGTGCCAGCAGTTTGCGGGGCTGGCCGGGCTACACCTTC.